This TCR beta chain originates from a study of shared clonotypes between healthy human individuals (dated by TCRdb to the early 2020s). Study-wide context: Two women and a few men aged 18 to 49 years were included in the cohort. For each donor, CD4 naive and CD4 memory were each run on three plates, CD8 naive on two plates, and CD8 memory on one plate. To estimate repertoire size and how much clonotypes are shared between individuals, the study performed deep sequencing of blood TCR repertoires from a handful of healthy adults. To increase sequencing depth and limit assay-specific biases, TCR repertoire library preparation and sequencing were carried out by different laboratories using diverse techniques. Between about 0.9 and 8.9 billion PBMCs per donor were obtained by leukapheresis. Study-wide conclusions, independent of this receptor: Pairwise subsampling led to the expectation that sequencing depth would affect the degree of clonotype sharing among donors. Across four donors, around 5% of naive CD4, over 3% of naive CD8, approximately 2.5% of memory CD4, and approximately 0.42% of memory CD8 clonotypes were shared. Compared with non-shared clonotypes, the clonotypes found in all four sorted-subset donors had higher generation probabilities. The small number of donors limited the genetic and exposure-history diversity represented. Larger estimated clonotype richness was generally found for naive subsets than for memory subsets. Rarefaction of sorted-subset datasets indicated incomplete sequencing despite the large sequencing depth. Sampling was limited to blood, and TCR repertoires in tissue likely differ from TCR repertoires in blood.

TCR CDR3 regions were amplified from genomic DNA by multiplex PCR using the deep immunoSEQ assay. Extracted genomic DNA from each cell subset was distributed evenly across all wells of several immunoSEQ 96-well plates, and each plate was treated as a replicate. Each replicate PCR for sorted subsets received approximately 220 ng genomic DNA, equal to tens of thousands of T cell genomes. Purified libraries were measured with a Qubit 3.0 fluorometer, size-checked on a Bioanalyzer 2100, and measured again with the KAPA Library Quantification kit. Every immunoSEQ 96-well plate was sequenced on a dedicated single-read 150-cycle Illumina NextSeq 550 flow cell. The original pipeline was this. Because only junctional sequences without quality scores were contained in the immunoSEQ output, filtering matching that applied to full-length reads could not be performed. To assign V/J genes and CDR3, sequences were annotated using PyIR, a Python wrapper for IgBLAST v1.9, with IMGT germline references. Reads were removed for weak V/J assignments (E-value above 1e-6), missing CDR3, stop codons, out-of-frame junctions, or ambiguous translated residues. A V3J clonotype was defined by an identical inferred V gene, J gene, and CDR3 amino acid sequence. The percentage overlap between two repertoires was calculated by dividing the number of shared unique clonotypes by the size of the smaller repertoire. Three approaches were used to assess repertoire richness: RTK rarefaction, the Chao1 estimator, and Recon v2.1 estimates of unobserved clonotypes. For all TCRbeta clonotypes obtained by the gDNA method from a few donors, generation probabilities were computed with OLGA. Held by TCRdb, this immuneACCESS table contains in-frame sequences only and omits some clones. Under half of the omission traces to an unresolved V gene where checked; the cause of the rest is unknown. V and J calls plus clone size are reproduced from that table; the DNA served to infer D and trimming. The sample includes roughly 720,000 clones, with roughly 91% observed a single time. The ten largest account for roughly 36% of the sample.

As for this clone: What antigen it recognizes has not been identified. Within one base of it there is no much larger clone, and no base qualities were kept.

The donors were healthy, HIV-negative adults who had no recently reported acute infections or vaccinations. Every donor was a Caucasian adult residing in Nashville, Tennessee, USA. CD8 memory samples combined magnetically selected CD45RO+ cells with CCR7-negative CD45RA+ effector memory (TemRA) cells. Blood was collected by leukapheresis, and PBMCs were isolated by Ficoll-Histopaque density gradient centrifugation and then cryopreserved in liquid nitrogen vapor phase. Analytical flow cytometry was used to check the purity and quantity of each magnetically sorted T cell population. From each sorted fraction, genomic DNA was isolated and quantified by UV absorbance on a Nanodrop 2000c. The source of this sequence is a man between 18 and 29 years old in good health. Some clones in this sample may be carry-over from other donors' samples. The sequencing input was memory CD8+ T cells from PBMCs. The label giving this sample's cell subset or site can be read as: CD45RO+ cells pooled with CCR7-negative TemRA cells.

The nucleotide sequence is TGTGCCAGCAGCGTAGGGGCTTCCAGGGATCACACCGGGGAGCTGTTTTTT. It translates as CASSVGASRDHTGELFF. The chain joins TRBV9 to TRBJ2-2; the best D guess is TRBD1, with 5 bases matching. CDR1 and CDR2 (SGDLS, YYNGEE) derive from the germline V gene. Reading from cysteine to phenylalanine, the CDR3 counts 17 amino acids. The kept DNA is CDR3 alone, 51 bases in frame from the first base. Trimming takes 0 bases from V and 3 bases from J, and the germline ends sit 15 bases apart.